This T cell receptor (beta chain) was captured by sequencing in a study of OX40 agonist ivuxolimab in advanced cancers. Study as a whole: At 0.01 to 10 mg/kg, ivuxolimab was administered intravenously to patients every 2 weeks. Whole-study findings and limits: Those patients achieving a partial response at 0.1-3.0 mg/kg showed among the lowest clonal expansion.

V trimming: 10 bases; J trimming: 12 bases; junction bases outside the gene matches: 13. Germline V CDR1 and CDR2: MNHNS, SASEGT. This CDR3 comprises 13 residues. Of note for this clone: The target antigen is unknown.

The table came from immunoSEQ multiplex PCR; TCRdb's copy has only in-frame clones and leaves some out. The sample contains tens of thousands of clones, roughly 90% of which appear only once. This chain joins TRBV6-1 and TRBJ2-3; TRBD2 matches 10 bases. This clonotype was sampled from an adult with an advanced solid tumor such as melanoma, head and neck, liver or kidney cancer. Sequenced here: CD4+ or CD8+ T cells sorted from blood, sampled in a trial of the OX40 agonist ivuxolimab. This CDR3 reads CATPALAGGHQYF. In DNA form, the CDR3 reads TGTGCCACCCCTGCGTTAGCGGGGGGCCATCAGTATTTT.